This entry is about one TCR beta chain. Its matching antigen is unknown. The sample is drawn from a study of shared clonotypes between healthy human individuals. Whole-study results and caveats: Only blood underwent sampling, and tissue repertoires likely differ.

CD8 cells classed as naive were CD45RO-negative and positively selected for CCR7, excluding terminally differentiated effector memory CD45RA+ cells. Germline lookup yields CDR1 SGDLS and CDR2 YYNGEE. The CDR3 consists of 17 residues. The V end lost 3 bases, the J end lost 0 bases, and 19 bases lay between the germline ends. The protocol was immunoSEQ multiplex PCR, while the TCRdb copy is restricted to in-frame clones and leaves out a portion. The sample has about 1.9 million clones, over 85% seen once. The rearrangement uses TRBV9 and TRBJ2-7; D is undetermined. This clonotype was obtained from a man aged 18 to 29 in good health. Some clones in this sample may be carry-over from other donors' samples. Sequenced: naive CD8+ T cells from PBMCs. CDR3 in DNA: TGTGCCAGCAGCGCCACCGGGCAGACGCGGCCCTCCTACGAGCAGTACTTC. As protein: CASSATGQTRPSYEQYF. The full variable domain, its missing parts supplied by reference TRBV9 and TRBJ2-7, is DSGVTQTPKHLITATGQRVTLRCSPRSGDLSVYWYQQSLDQGLQFLIQYYNGEERAKGNILERFSAQQFPDLHSELNLSSLELGDSALYFCASSATGQTRPSYEQYFGPGTRLTVT.